This T cell receptor beta chain was found in a study of vaccination effects on CD4 cells after COVID-19. Study in general: Participants received two doses of either the BNT162b2 or mRNA-1273 vaccine.

Antigen-specific CD4+ T cells were expanded with viral peptide pools in the ViraFEST assay before sequencing. Scientists isolated CD4+ T cells after a roughly ten-day culture period ended. Vaccine recipients lacked prior SARS-CoV-2 infection and had negative nucleocapsid antibodies. This clone was seen just once. What it recognizes is unknown. Assay used: immunoSEQ multiplex PCR; TCRdb lists only in-frame clones, some missing. The sample has around 45,000 clones, roughly 72% seen once. The CDR3 has 16 amino acids. V lost 4 bases, J lost 2 bases, and 16 bases lay in between. The germline V gene has CDR1 MDHEN and CDR2 SYDVKM.

The specimen was CD4+ T cells from PBMCs cultured with SARS-CoV-2 spike peptides, collected before COVID-19 vaccination. This sequence was found in a human donor who received a COVID-19 vaccine. V usage is TRBV28 and J usage is TRBJ2-3, with D perhaps matching TRBD1 (6 bases). The CDR3 DNA reads TGTGCCAGCAGTTCTCCCGGGACAAGGATCACAGATACGCAGTATTTT. This encodes CASSSPGTRITDTQYF.